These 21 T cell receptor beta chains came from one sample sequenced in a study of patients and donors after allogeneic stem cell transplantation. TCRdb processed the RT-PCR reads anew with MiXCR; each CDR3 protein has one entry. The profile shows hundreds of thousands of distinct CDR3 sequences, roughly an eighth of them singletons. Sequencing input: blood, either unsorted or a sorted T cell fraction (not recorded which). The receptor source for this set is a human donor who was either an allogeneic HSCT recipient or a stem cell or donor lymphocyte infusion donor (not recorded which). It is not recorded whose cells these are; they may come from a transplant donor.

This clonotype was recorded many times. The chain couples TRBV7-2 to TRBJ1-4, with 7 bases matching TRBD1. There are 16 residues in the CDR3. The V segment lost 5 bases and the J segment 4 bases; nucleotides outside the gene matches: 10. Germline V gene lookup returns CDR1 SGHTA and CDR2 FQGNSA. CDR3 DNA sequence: TGTGCCAGCAGCGCCGCGGGGACAGCCTATAATGAAAAACTGTTTTTT. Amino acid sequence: CASSAAGTAYNEKLFF. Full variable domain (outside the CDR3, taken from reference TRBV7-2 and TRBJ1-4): GAGVSQSPSNKVTEKGKDVELRCDPISGHTALYWYRQSLGQGLEFLIYFQGNSAPDKSGLPSDRFSAERTGGSVSTLTIQRTQQEDSAVYLCASSAAGTAYNEKLFFGSGTQLSVL.

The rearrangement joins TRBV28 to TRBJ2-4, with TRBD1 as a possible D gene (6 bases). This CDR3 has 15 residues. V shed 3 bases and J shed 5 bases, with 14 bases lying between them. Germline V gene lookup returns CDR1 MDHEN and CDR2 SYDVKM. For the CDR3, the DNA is TGTGCCAGCAGTTTCCACACAGGGTTCGAAAACATTCAGTACTTC. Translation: CASSFHTGFENIQYF.

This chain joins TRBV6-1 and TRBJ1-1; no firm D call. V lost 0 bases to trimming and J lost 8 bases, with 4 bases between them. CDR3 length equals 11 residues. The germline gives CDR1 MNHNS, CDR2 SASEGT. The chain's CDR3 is CASSEAREAFF. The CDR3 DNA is TGTGCCAGCAGTGAAGCGCGCGAAGCTTTCTTT.

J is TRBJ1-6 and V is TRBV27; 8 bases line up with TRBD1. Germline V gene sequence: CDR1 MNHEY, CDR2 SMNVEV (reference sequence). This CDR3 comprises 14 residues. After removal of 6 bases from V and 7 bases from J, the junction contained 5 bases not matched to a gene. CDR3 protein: CASRLRQGNSPLHF. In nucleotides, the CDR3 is TGTGCCAGCAGGCTAAGACAGGGGAATTCACCCCTCCACTTT.

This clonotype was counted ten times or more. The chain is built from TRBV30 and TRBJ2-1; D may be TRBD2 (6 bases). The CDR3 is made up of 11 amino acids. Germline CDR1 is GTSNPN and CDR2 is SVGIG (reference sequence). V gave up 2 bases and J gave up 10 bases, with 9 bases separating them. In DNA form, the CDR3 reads TGTGCCTGGAGTCCAGGAGGGGAGCAGTTCTTC. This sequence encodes CAWSPGGEQFF. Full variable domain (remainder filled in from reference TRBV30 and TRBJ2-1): SQTIHQWPATLVQPVGSPLSLECTVEGTSNPNLYWYRQAAGRGLQLLFYSVGIGQISSEVPQNLSASRPQDRQFILSSKKLLLSDSGFYLCAWSPGGEQFFGPGTRLTVL.

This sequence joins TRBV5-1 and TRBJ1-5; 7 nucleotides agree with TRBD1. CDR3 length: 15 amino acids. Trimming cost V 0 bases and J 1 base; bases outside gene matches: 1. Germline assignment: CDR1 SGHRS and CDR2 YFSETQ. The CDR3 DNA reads TGCGCCAGCAGCTTGGAGGGGGCGAGCAATCAGCCCCAGCATTTT. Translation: CASSLEGASNQPQHF.

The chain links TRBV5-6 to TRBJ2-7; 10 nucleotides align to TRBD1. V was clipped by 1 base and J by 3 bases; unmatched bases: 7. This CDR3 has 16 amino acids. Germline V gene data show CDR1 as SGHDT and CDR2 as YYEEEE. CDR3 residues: CASSLRTGGSVYEQYF. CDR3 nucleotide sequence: TGTGCCAGCAGCTTGCGGACAGGGGGTTCGGTCTACGAGCAGTACTTC.

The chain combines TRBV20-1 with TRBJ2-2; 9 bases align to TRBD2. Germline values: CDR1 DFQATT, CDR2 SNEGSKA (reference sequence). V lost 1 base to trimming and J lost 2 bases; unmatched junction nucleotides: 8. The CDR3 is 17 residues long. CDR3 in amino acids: CSARGPSGTVNTGELFF. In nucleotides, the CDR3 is TGCAGTGCTAGAGGGCCTAGCGGGACAGTCAACACCGGGGAGCTGTTTTTT.

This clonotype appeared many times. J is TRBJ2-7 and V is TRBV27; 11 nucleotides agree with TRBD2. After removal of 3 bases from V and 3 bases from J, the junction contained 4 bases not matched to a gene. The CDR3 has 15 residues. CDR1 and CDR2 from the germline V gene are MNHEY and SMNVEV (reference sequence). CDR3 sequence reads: CASSLIAGGNYEQYF. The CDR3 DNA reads TGTGCCAGCAGTTTGATAGCGGGAGGGAACTACGAGCAGTACTTC.

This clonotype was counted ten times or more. Here the CDR3 DNA reads TGTGCCAGCAGTTTGATACAGGGGAGCACTGAAGCTTTCTTT. Encoded protein: CASSLIQGSTEAFF. The rearrangement links TRBV12-3 or TRBV12-4 to TRBJ1-1; 7 bases agree with TRBD1. This CDR3 has 14 amino acids. V trimming: 3 bases; J trimming: 4 bases; junction bases outside the gene matches: 5.

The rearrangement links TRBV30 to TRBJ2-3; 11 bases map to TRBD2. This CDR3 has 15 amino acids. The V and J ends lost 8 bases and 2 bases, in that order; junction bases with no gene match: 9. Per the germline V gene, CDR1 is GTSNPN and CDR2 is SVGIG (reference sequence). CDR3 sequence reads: CARAGTSGFTDTQYF. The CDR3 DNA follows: TGTGCCCGCGCTGGGACTAGCGGATTCACAGATACGCAGTATTTT. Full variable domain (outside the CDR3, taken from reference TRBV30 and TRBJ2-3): SQTIHQWPATLVQPVGSPLSLECTVEGTSNPNLYWYRQAAGRGLQLLFYSVGIGQISSEVPQNLSASRPQDRQFILSSKKLLLSDSGFYLCARAGTSGFTDTQYFGPGTRLTVL.

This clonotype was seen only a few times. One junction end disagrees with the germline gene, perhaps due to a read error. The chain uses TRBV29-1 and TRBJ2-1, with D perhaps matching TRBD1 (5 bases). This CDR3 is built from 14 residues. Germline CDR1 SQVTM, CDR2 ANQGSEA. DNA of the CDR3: TGCAGCGTCGAAGGGGCAGGGTGGGACAATGAGCAGTTCTTC. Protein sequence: CSVEGAGWDNEQFF.

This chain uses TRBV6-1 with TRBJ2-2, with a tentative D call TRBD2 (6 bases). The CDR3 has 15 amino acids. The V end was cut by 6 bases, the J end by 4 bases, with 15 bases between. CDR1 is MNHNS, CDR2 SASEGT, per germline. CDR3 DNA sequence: TGTGCCAGCAGGGTTGTGGGAGGCTCCACCGGGGAGCTGTTTTTT. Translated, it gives CASRVVGGSTGELFF.

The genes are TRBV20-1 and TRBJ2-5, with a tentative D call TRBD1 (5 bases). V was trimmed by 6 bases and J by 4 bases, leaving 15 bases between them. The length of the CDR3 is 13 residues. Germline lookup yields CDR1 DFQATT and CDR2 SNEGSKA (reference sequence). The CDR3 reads CSASRQTPETQYF. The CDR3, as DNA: TGCAGTGCGAGTCGACAGACACCAGAGACCCAGTACTTC.

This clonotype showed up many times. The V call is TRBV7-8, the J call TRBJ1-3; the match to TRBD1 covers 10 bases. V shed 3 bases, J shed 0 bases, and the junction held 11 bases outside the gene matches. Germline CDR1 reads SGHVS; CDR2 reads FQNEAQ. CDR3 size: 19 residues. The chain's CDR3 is CASSLAGDRGRFSGNTIYF. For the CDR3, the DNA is TGTGCCAGCAGCTTGGCCGGCGACAGGGGGCGGTTCTCTGGAAACACCATATATTTT. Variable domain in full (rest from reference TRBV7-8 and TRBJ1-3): GAGVSQSPRYKVAKRGQDVALRCDPISGHVSLFWYQQALGQGPEFLTYFQNEAQLDKSGLPSDRFFAERPEGSVSTLKIQRTQQEDSAVYLCASSLAGDRGRFSGNTIYFGEGSWLTVV.

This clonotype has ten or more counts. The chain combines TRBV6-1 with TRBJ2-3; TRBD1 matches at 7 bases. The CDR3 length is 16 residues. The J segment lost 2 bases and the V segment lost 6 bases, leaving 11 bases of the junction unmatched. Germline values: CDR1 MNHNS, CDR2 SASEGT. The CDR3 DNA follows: TGTGCCAGCAGCGACGCCGGGACAGCATTCACAGATACGCAGTATTTT. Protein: CASSDAGTAFTDTQYF.

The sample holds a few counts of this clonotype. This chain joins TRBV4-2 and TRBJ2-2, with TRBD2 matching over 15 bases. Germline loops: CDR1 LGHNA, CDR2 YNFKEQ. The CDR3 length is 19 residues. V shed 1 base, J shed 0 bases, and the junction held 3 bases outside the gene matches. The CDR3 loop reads CASSQAGTSGGSNTGELFF. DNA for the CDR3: TGTGCCAGCAGCCAAGCCGGGACTAGCGGGGGGTCGAACACCGGGGAGCTGTTTTTT.

The CDR3: CASSLAGGTYEQYF. As DNA, the CDR3 is TGTGCCAGCAGCTTAGCTGGAGGGACCTACGAGCAGTACTTC. The chain joins TRBV7-9 to TRBJ2-7; weak D call: TRBD2 (6 bases). The V and J ends lost 0 bases and 2 bases respectively, with 8 bases between them. Per germline, CDR1 SEHNR and CDR2 FQNEAQ (reference sequence). This CDR3 is built from 14 residues.

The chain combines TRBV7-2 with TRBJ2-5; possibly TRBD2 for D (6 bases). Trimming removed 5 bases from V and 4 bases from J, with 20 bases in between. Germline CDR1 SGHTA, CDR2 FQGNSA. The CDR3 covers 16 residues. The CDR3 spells CASSPIRGGTRETQYF. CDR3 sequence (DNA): TGTGCCAGCAGCCCGATCCGTGGGGGGACGCGAGAGACCCAGTACTTC.

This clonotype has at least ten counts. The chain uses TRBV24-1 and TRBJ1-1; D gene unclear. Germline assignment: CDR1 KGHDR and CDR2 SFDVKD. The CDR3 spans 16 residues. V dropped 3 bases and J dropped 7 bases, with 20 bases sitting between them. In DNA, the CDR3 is TGTGCCACCAGTGATCGTTCCTCTGGTGCAGGTATTGAAGCTTTCTTT. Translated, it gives CATSDRSSGAGIEAFF.

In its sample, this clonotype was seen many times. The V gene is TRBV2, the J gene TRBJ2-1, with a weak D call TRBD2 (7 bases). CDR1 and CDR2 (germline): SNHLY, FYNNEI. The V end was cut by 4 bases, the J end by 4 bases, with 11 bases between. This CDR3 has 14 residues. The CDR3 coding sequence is TGTGCCAGCAGTGTAGGGGGGGCTTACAATGAGCAGTTCTTC. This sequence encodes CASSVGGAYNEQFF. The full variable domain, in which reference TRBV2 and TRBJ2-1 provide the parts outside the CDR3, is EPEVTQTPSHQVTQMGQEVILRCVPISNHLYFYWYRQILGQKVEFLVSFYNNEISEKSEIFDDQFSVERPDGSNFTLKIRSTKLEDSAMYFCASSVGGAYNEQFFGPGTRLTVL.